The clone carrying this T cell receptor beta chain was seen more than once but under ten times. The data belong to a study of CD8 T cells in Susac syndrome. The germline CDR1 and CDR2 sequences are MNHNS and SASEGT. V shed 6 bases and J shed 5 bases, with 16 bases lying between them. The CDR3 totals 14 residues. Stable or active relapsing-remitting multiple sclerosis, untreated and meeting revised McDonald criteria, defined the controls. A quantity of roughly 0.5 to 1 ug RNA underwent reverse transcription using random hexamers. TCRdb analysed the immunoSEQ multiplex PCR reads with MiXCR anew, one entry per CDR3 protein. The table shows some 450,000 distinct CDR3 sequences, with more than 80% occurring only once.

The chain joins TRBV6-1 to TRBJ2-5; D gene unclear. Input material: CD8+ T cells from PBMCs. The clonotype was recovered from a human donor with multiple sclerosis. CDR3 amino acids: CASRTDAAWETQYF. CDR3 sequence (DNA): TGTGCCAGCAGGACGGACGCAGCCTGGGAGACCCAGTACTTC.